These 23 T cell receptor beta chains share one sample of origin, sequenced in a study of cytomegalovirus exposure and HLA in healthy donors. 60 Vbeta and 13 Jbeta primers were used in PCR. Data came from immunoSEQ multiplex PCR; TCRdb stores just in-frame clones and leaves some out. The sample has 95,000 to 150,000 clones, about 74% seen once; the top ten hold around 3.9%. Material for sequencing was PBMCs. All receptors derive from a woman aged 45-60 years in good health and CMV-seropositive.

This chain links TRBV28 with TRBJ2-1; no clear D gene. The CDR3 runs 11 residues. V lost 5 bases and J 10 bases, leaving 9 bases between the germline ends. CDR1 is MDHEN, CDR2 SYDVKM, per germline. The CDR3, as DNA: TGTGCCAGCAGTATCAGCGAGGAGCAGTTCTTC. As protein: CASSISEEQFF.

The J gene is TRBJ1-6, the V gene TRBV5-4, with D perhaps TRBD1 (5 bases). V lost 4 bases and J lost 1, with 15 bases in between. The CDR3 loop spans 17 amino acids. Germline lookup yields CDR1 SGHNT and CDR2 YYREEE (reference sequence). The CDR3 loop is CASSGAAGGSYNSPLHF. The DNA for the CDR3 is TGTGCCAGCAGCGGGGCGGCGGGGGGTTCCTATAATTCACCCCTCCACTTT.

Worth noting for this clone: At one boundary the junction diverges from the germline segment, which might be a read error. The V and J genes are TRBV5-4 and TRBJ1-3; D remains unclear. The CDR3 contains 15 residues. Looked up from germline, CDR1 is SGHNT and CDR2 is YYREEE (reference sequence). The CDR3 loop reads CAGSNTPNSGNTIYF. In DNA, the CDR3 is TGTGCCGGCAGCAACACACCGAACTCTGGAAACACCATATATTTT.

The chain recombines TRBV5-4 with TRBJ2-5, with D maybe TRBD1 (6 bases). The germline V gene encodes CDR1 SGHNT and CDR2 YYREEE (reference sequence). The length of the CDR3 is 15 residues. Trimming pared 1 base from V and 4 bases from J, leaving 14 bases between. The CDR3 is CASSLPSGTLETQYF. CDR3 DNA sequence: TGTGCCAGCAGCTTGCCCTCCGGGACACTAGAGACCCAGTACTTC.

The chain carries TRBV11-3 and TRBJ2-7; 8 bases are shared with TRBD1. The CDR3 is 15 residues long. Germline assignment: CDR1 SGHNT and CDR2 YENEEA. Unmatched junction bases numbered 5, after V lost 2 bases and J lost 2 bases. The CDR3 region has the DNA TGTGCCAGCAGCTTATACCAGGGGGCAGCCTACGAGCAGTACTTC. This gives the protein CASSLYQGAAYEQYF.

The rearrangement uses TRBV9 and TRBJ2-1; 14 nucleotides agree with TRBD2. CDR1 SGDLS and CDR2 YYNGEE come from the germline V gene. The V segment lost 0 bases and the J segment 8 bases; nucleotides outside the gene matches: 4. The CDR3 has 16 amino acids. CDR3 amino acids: CASSVVGTSGGDEQFF. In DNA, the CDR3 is TGTGCCAGCAGCGTAGTCGGGACTAGCGGGGGTGATGAGCAGTTCTTC.

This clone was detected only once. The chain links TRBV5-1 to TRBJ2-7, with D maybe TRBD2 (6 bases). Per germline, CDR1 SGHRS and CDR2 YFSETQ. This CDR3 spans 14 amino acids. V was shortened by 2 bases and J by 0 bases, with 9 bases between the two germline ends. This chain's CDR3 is CASSFAGNSYEQYF. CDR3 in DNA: TGCGCCAGCAGCTTCGCGGGAAACTCCTACGAGCAGTACTTC. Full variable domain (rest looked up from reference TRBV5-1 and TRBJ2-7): KAGVTQTPRYLIKTRGQQVTLSCSPISGHRSVSWYQQTPGQGLQFLFEYFSETQRNKGNFPGRFSGRQFSNSRSEMNVSTLELGDSALYLCASSFAGNSYEQYFGPGTRLTVT.

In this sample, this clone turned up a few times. CDR3 nucleotide sequence: TGTGCCAGCACCCAAAATTCACCCCTCCACTTT. It translates to CASTQNSPLHF. The rearrangement joins TRBV2 to TRBJ1-6, with no clear D. V dropped 7 bases and J dropped 7 bases, with 5 bases sitting between them. Germline V gene sequence: CDR1 SNHLY, CDR2 FYNNEI. The CDR3 is made up of 11 amino acids.

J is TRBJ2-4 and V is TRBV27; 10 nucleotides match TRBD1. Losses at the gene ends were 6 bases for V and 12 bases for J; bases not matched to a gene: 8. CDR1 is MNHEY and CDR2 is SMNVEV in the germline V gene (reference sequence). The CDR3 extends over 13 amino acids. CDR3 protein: CASSPDGTGDQYF. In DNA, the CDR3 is TGTGCCAGCAGCCCAGACGGGACAGGGGATCAGTACTTC.

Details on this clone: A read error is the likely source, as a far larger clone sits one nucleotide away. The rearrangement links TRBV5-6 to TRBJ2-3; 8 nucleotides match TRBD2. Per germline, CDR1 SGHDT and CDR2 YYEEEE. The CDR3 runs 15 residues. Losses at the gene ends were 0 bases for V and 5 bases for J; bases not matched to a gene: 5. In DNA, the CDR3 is TGTGCCAGCAGCTTGGAGCGGGGGAGTGGAGATACGCAGTATTTT. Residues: CASSLERGSGDTQYF.

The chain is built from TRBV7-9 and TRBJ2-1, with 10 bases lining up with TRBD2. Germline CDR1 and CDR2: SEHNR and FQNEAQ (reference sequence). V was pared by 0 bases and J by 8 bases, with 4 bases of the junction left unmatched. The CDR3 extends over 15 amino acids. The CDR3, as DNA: TGTGCCAGCAGCTTAGCGCTAGCGGGGGATGATGAGCAGTTCTTC. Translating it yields CASSLALAGDDEQFF.

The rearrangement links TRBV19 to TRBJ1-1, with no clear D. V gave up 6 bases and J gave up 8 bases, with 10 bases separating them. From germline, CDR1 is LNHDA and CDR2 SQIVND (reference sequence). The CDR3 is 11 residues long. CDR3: CASSRNFEAFF. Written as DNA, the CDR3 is TGTGCCAGTAGCCGCAACTTCGAAGCTTTCTTT.

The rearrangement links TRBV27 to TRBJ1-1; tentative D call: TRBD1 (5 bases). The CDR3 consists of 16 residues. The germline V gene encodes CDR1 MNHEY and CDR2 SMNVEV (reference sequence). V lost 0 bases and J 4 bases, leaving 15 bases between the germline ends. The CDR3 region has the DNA TGTGCCAGCAGTTTATCCAGCCGGCAGGGCCCCACTGAAGCTTTCTTT. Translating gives CASSLSSRQGPTEAFF.

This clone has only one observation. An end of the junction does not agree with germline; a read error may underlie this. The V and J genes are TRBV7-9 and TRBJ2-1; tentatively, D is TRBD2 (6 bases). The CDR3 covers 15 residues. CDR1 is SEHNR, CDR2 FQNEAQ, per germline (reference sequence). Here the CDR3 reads CSSSRSGSSYNEQFF. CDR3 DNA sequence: TGTTCCAGCAGCCGTAGCGGTAGCTCCTACAATGAGCAGTTCTTC.

The CDR3 spells CASSLGWPGNTIYF. CDR3 bases: TGTGCCAGCAGCCTCGGGTGGCCTGGAAACACCATATATTTT. This chain links TRBV5-6 with TRBJ1-3; D remains unclear. CDR3 length equals 14 residues. The ends were cut back, 4 bases at V and 2 bases at J, with 10 bases in the middle. Germline lookup yields CDR1 SGHDT and CDR2 YYEEEE.

This CDR3 reads CASSLLGQGSVTAYEQYF. In DNA, the CDR3 is TGTGCCAGCAGTTTACTGGGACAGGGAAGTGTAACCGCCTACGAGCAGTACTTC. V usage is TRBV27 and J usage is TRBJ2-7; 9 positions match TRBD1. Trimming cost V 2 bases and J 2 bases; bases outside gene matches: 13. The germline CDR1 and CDR2 sequences are MNHEY and SMNVEV (reference sequence). The CDR3 runs 18 residues.

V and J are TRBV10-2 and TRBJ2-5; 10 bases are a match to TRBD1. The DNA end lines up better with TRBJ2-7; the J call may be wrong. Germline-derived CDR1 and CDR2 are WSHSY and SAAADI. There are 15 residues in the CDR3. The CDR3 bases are TGCGCCAGCAGTGAGCCGGGACAGGGGAAATACGAGCAGTACTTC. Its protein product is CASSEPGQGKYEQYF.

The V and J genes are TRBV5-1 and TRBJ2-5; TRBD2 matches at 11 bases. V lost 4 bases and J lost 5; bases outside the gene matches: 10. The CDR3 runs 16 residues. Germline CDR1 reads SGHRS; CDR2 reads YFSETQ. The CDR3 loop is CASSLDPSGGLETQYF. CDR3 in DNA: TGCGCCAGCAGCCTCGATCCTAGCGGGGGGTTGGAGACCCAGTACTTC.

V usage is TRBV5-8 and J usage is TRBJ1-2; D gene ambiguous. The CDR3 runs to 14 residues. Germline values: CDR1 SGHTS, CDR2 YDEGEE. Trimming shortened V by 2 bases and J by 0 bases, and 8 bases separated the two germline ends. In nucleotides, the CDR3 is TGTGCCAGCAGCTTTCTCTTTTCTAACTATGGCTACACCTTC. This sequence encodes CASSFLFSNYGYTF.

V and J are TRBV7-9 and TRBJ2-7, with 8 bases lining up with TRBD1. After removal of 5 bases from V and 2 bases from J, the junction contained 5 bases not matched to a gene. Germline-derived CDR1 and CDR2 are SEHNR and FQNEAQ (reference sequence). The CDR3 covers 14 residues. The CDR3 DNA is TGTGCCAGCAGCGCCGAACAGGGGGCCTACGAGCAGTACTTC. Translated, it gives CASSAEQGAYEQYF. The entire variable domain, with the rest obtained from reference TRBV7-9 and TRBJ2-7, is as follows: DTGVSQNPRHKITKRGQNVTFRCDPISEHNRLYWYRQTLGQGPEFLTYFQNEAQLEKSRLLSDRFSAERPKGSFSTLEIQRTEQGDSAMYLCASSAEQGAYEQYFGPGTRLTVT.

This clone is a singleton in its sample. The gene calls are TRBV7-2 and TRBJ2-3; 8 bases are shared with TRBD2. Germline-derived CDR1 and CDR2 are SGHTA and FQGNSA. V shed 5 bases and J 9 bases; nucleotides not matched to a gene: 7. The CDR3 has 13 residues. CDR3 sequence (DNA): TGTGCCAGCAGCCCGCGGGGGGCAGGAACGCAGTATTTT. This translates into CASSPRGAGTQYF.

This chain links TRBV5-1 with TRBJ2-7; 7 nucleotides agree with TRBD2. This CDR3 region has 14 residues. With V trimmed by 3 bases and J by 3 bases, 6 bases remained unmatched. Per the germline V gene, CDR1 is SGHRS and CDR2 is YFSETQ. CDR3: CASSSQAGDYEQYF. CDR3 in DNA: TGCGCCAGCAGCTCCCAGGCGGGGGACTACGAGCAGTACTTC.

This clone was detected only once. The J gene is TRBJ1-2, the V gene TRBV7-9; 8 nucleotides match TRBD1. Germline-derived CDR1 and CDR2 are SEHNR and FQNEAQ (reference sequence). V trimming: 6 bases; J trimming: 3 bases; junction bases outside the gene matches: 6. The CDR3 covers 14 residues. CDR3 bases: TGTGCCAGCAGGGCGACAGGGGTCGACTATGGCTACACCTTC. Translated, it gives CASRATGVDYGYTF.